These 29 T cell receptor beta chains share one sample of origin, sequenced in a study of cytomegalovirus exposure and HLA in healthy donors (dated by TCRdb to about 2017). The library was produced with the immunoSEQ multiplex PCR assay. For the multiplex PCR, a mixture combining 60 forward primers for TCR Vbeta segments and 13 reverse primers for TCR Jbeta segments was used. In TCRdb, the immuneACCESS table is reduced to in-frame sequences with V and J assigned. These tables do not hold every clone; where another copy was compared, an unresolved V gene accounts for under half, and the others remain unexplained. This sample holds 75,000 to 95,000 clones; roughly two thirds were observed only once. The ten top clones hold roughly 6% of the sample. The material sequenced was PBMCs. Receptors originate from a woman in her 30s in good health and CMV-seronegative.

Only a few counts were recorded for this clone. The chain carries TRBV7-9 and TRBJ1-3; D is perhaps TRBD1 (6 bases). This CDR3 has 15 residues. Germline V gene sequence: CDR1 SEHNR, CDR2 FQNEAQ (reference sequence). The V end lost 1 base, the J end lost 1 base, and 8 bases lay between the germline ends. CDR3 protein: CASSLGGLSGNTIYF. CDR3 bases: TGTGCCAGCAGCTTAGGGGGGCTATCTGGAAACACCATATATTTT.

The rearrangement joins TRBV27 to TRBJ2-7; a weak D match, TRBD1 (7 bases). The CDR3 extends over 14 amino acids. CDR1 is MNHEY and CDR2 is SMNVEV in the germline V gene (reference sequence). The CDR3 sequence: CASGRAGGSYEQYF. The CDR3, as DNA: TGTGCAAGCGGGCGGGCAGGGGGATCCTACGAGCAGTACTTC.

The CDR3 loop is CASSRGQFYEQYF. The CDR3 region has the DNA TGCGCCAGCAGCCGTGGACAGTTCTACGAGCAGTACTTC. The rearrangement joins TRBV4-3 to TRBJ2-7; TRBD1 might be the D (6 bases). The CDR3 is 13 residues long. The V and J ends lost 4 bases and 3 bases respectively, with 10 bases between them. CDR1 LGHNA and CDR2 YSLEER come from the germline V gene.

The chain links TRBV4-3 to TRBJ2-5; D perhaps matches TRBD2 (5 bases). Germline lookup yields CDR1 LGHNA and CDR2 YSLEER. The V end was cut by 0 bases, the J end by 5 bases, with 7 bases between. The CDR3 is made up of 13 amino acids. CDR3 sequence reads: CASSQELVETQYF. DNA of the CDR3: TGCGCCAGCAGCCAAGAACTAGTGGAGACCCAGTACTTC.

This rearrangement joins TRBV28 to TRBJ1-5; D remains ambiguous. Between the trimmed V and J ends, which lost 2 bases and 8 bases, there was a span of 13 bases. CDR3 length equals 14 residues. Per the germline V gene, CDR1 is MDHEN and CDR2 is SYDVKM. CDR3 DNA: TGTGCCAGCAGTTTAGGCAGTGGAGTAGAGCCCCAGCATTTT. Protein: CASSLGSGVEPQHF. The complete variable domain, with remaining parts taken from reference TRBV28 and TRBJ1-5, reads DVKVTQSSRYLVKRTGEKVFLECVQDMDHENMFWYRQDPGLGLRLIYFSYDVKMKEKGDIPEGYSVSREKKERFSLILESASTNQTSMYLCASSLGSGVEPQHFGDGTRLSIL.

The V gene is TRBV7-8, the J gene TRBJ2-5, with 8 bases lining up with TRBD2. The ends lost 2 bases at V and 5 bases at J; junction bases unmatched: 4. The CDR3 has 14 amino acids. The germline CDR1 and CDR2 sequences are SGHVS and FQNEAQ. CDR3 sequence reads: CASSLQAGVETQYF. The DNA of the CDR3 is TGTGCCAGCAGCTTACAAGCGGGGGTTGAGACCCAGTACTTC. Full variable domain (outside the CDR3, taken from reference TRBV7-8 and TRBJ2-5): GAGVSQSPRYKVAKRGQDVALRCDPISGHVSLFWYQQALGQGPEFLTYFQNEAQLDKSGLPSDRFFAERPEGSVSTLKIQRTQQEDSAVYLCASSLQAGVETQYFGPGTRLLVL.

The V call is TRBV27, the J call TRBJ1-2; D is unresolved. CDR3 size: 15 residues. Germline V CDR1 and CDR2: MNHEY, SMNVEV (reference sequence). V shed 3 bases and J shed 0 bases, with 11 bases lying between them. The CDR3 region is CASSFRARANYGYTF. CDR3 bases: TGTGCCAGCAGTTTCCGCGCAAGAGCTAACTATGGCTACACCTTC.

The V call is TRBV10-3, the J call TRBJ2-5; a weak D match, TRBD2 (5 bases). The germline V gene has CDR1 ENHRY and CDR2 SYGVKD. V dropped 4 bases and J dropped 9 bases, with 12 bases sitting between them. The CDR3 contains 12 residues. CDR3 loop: CAISGTSGAQYF. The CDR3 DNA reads TGTGCCATCAGTGGCACTAGTGGGGCCCAGTACTTC.

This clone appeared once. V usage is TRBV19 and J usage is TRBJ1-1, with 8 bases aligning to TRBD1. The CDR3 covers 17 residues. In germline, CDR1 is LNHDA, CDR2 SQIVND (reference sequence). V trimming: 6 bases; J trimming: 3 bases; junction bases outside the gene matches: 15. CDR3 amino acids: CASSARTGSPRDTEAFF. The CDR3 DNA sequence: TGTGCCAGTAGCGCCAGGACAGGGAGTCCTCGGGACACTGAAGCTTTCTTT.

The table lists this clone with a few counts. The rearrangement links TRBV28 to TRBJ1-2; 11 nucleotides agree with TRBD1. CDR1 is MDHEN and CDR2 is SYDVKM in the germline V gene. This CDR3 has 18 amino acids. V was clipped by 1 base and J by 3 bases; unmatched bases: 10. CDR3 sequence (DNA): TGTGCCAGCAGTTTATCCCCGGACAGGGGGCGGATGGACTATGGCTACACCTTC. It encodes CASSLSPDRGRMDYGYTF.

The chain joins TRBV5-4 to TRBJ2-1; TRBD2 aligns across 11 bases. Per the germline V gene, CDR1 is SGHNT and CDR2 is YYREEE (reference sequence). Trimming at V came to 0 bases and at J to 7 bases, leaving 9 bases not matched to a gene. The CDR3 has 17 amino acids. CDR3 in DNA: TGTGCCAGCAGCTTGGCCCAGCTAGCGGGAGGAGTAAATGAGCAGTTCTTC. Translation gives CASSLAQLAGGVNEQFF.

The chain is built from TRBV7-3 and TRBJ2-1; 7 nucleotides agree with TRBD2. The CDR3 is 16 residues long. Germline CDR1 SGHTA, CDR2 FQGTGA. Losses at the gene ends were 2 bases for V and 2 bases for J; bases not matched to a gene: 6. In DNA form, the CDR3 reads TGTGCCAGCAGCTTACTAGCGGCAAGTACCTACAATGAGCAGTTCTTC. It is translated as CASSLLAASTYNEQFF.

CDR3 DNA sequence: TGTGCCAGCAGTTTACGATCGGGACACGCCTACGAGCAGTACTTC. Amino acids: CASSLRSGHAYEQYF. This chain uses TRBV28 with TRBJ2-7; maybe TRBD1 (6 bases). There are 15 residues in the CDR3. The germline V gene encodes CDR1 MDHEN and CDR2 SYDVKM. V lost 2 bases, J lost 2 bases, and 13 bases lay in between.

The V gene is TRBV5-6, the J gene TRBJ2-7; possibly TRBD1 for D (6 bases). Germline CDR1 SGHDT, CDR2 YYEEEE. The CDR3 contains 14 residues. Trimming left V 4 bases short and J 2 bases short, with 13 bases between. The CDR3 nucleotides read TGTGCCAGCAGCCGTGGGACAAGCCCCTACGAGCAGTACTTC. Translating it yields CASSRGTSPYEQYF.

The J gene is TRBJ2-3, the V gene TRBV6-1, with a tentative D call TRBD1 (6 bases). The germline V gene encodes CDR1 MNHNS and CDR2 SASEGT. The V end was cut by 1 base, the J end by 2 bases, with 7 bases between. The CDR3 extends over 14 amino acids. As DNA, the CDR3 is TGTGCCAGCAGTGAAGTGGGACACACAGATACGCAGTATTTT. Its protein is CASSEVGHTDTQYF.

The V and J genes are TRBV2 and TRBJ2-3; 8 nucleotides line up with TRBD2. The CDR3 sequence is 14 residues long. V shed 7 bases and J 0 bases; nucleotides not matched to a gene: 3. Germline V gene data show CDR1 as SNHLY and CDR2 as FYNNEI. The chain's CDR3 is CASKERGSTDTQYF. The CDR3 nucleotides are TGTGCCAGCAAGGAGCGGGGGAGCACAGATACGCAGTATTTT. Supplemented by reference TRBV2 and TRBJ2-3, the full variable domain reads EPEVTQTPSHQVTQMGQEVILRCVPISNHLYFYWYRQILGQKVEFLVSFYNNEISEKSEIFDDQFSVERPDGSNFTLKIRSTKLEDSAMYFCASKERGSTDTQYFGPGTRLTVL.

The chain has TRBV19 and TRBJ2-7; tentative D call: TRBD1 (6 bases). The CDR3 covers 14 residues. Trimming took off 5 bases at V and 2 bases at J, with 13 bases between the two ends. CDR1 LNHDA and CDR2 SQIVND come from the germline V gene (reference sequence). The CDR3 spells CASSPGAETYEQYF. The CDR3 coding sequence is TGTGCCAGTAGTCCAGGGGCCGAGACCTACGAGCAGTACTTC.

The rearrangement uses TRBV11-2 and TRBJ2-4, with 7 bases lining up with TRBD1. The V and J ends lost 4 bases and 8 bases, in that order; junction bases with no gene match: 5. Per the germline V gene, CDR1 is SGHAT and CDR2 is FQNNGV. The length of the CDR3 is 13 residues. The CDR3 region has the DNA TGTGCCAGCAGCTCGACAGGGAATTACATTCAGTACTTC. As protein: CASSSTGNYIQYF.

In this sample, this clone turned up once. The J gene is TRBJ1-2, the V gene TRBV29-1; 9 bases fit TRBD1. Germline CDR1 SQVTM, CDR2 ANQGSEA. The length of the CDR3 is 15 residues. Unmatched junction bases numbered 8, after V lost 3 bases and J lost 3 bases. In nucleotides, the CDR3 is TGCAGCGTTGATACACCGGGACAGGGAGACTATGGCTACACCTTC. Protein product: CSVDTPGQGDYGYTF.

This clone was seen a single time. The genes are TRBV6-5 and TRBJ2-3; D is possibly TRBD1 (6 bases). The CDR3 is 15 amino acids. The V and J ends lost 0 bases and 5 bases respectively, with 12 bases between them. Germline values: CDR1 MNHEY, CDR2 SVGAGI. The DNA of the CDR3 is TGTGCCAGCAGTTACTCAACAGGGATAAGAGATACGCAGTATTTT. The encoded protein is CASSYSTGIRDTQYF.

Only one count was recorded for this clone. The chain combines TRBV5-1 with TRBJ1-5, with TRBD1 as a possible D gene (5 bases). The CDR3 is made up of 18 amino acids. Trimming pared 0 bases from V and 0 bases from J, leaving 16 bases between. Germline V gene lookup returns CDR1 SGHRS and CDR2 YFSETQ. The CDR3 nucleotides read TGCGCCAGCAGCTTGGAAGGGGTCAGGCACTATAGCAATCAGCCCCAGCATTTT. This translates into CASSLEGVRHYSNQPQHF. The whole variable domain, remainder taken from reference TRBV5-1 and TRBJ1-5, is KAGVTQTPRYLIKTRGQQVTLSCSPISGHRSVSWYQQTPGQGLQFLFEYFSETQRNKGNFPGRFSGRQFSNSRSEMNVSTLELGDSALYLCASSLEGVRHYSNQPQHFGDGTRLSIL.

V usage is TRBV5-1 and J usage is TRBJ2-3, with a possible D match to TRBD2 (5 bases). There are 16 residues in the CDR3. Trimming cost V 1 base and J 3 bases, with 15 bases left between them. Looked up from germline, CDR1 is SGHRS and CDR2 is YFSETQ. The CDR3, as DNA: TGCGCCAGCAGCTTGCCTATGGGAGTAAGGACAGATACGCAGTATTTT. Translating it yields CASSLPMGVRTDTQYF.

CDR3 loop: CAWSVAGSRTDTQYF. CDR3 in DNA: TGTGCCTGGAGTGTAGCAGGGTCCCGCACAGATACGCAGTATTTT. The chain links TRBV30 to TRBJ2-3; D possibly corresponds to TRBD1 (5 bases). Germline V gene data show CDR1 as GTSNPN and CDR2 as SVGIG (reference sequence). The V end lost 0 bases, the J end lost 1 base, and 11 bases lay between the germline ends. This CDR3 region has 15 residues.

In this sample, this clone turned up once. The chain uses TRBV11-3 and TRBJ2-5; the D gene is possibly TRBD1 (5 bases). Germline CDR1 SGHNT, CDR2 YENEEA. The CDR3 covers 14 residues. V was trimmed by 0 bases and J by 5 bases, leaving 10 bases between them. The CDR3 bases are TGTGCCAGCAGCTTAGACAGGGATGGGGAGACCCAGTACTTC. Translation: CASSLDRDGETQYF.

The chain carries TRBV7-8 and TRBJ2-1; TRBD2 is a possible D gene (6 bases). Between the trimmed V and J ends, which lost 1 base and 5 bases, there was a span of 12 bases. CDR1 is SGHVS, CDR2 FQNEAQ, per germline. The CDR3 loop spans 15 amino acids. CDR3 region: CASSLDSWGDNEQFF. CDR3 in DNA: TGTGCCAGCAGCTTAGACTCGTGGGGGGACAATGAGCAGTTCTTC.

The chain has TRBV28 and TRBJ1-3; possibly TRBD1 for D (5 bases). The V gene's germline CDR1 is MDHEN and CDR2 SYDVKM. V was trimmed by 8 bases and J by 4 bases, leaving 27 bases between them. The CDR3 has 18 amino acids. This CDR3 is CASSPGTFLSGSGNTIYF. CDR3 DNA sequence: TGTGCCAGCTCTCCGGGGACTTTCCTTTCCGGGTCAGGAAACACCATATATTTT.

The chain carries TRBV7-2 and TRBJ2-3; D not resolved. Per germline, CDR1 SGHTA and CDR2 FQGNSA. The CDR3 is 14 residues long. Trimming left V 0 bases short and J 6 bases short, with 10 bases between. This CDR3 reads CASSLALSRDTQYF. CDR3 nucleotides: TGTGCCAGCAGCTTAGCCCTGAGCAGGGATACGCAGTATTTT.

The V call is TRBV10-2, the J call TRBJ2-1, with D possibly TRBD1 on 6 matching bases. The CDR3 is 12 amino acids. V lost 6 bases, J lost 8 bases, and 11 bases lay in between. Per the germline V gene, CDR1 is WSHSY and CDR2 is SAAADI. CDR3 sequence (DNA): TGCGCCAGCAGACAGGGATCCTATGAGCAGTTCTTC. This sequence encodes CASRQGSYEQFF.

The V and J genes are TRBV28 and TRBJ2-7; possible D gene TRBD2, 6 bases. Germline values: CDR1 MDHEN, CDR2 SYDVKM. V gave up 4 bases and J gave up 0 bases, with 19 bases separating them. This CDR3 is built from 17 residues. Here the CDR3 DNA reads TGTGCCAGCAGTTCCCCCCAGGGACTGACGCGCTCCTACGAGCAGTACTTC. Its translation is CASSSPQGLTRSYEQYF.